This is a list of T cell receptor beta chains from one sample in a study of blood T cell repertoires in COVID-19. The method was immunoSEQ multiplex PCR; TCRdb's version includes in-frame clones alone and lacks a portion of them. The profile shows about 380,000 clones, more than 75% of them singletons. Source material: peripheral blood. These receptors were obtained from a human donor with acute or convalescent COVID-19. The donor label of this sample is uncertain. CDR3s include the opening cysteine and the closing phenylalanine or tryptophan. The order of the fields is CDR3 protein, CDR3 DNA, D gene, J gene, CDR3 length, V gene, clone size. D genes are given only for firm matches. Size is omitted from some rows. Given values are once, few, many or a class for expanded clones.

cdr3_aa: CASSQDRQGRGEQYF
cdr3_nt: TGTGCCAGCAGCCAGGACAGACAGGGGCGAGGCGAGCAGTACTTC
d_call: TRBD1
j_call: TRBJ2-7
cdr3_length: 15
v_call: TRBV4-2
clone_size: NA

cdr3_aa: CATHRDRLNTEAFF
cdr3_nt: TGTGCCACGCACCGGGACAGATTGAACACTGAAGCTTTCTTT
d_call: TRBD1
j_call: TRBJ1-1
cdr3_length: 14
v_call: TRBV19
clone_size: NA

cdr3_aa: CASSPSAGSYTF
cdr3_nt: TGTGCCAGCTCACCATCGGCAGGGAGCTACACCTTC
d_call: NA
j_call: TRBJ1-2
cdr3_length: 12
v_call: TRBV18
clone_size: NA

cdr3_aa: CASSYGTGTVPEAFF
cdr3_nt: TGTGCCAGCAGTTACGGGACAGGGACAGTCCCTGAAGCTTTCTTT
d_call: TRBD1
j_call: TRBJ1-1
cdr3_length: 15
v_call: TRBV6-6
clone_size: NA

cdr3_aa: CASSWTSGGEQFF
cdr3_nt: TGTGCCAGCAGTTGGACTAGCGGCGGTGAGCAGTTCTTC
d_call: TRBD2
j_call: TRBJ2-1
cdr3_length: 13
v_call: TRBV12-3/TRBV12-4
clone_size: NA

cdr3_aa: CASSPSGKTGELFF
cdr3_nt: TGTGCCAGCAGCCCTAGCGGGAAGACCGGGGAGCTGTTTTTT
d_call: TRBD2
j_call: TRBJ2-2
cdr3_length: 14
v_call: TRBV3-1/TRBV3-2
clone_size: NA

cdr3_aa: CASRNPLAKWGYTF
cdr3_nt: TGCGCCAGCAGAAATCCGCTAGCTAAGTGGGGCTACACCTTC
d_call: NA
j_call: TRBJ1-2
cdr3_length: 14
v_call: TRBV4-1
clone_size: once

cdr3_aa: CARTVPQGMNTEAFF
cdr3_nt: TGTGCCAGGACGGTACCACAGGGTATGAACACTGAAGCTTTCTTT
d_call: NA
j_call: TRBJ1-1
cdr3_length: 15
v_call: TRBV6-4
clone_size: once

cdr3_aa: CASSLAPRGQPQHF
cdr3_nt: TGTGCCAGCAGCTTAGCCCCAAGAGGTCAGCCCCAGCATTTT
d_call: NA
j_call: TRBJ1-5
cdr3_length: 14
v_call: TRBV7-8
clone_size: NA

cdr3_aa: CASKGQGAKAFF
cdr3_nt: TGTGCCAGCAAGGGACAGGGGGCGAAAGCTTTCTTT
d_call: TRBD1
j_call: TRBJ1-1
cdr3_length: 12
v_call: TRBV12-3/TRBV12-4
clone_size: NA

cdr3_aa: CASSTFGQGPASTEAFF
cdr3_nt: TGCGCCAGCAGCACGTTCGGACAGGGGCCGGCCAGCACTGAAGCTTTCTTT
d_call: TRBD1
j_call: TRBJ1-1
cdr3_length: 17
v_call: TRBV5-1
clone_size: many

cdr3_aa: CASTRRGTIGTEAFF
cdr3_nt: TGTGCCAGCACCAGAAGGGGCACGATAGGCACTGAAGCTTTCTTT
d_call: NA
j_call: TRBJ1-1
cdr3_length: 15
v_call: TRBV2
clone_size: NA

cdr3_aa: CASSSAQGARRNTEAFF
cdr3_nt: TGTGCCAGCTCCTCCGCGCAGGGGGCTAGGAGGAACACTGAAGCTTTCTTT
d_call: TRBD1
j_call: TRBJ1-1
cdr3_length: 17
v_call: TRBV18
clone_size: NA

cdr3_aa: CASSLGVTGQGGTEAFF
cdr3_nt: TGTGCCAGCAGCTTAGGAGTGACGGGACAGGGGGGCACTGAAGCTTTCTTT
d_call: TRBD1
j_call: TRBJ1-1
cdr3_length: 17
v_call: TRBV7-8
clone_size: NA

cdr3_aa: CASSVSPSGNTIYF
cdr3_nt: TGTGCCAGCAGCGTGAGTCCCTCTGGAAACACCATATATTTT
d_call: NA
j_call: TRBJ1-3
cdr3_length: 14
v_call: TRBV9
clone_size: few

cdr3_aa: CASSPQGRYGYTF
cdr3_nt: TGTGCCAGCAGCCCACAGGGACGCTATGGCTACACCTTC
d_call: NA
j_call: TRBJ1-2
cdr3_length: 13
v_call: TRBV6-6
clone_size: NA

cdr3_aa: CASRLSSGNTIYF
cdr3_nt: TGCGCCAGCAGACTAAGCTCTGGAAACACCATATATTTT
d_call: NA
j_call: TRBJ1-3
cdr3_length: 13
v_call: TRBV5-1
clone_size: NA

cdr3_aa: CASSLDRGMNTEAFF
cdr3_nt: TGTGCCAGCAGCTTGGATAGAGGGATGAACACTGAAGCTTTCTTT
d_call: NA
j_call: TRBJ1-1
cdr3_length: 15
v_call: TRBV5-6
clone_size: NA

cdr3_aa: CASSLERQANSPLHF
cdr3_nt: TGTGCCAGCAGTTTGGAGCGACAGGCTAATTCACCCCTCCACTTT
d_call: NA
j_call: TRBJ1-6
cdr3_length: 15
v_call: TRBV28
clone_size: NA

cdr3_aa: CASSISTGGYGYTF
cdr3_nt: TGTGCCAGTAGTATTTCGACAGGTGGATATGGCTACACCTTC
d_call: NA
j_call: TRBJ1-2
cdr3_length: 14
v_call: TRBV19
clone_size: NA

cdr3_aa: CASSIYSRAGQPQHF
cdr3_nt: TGTGCCAGCAGTATATACAGCAGGGCCGGGCAGCCCCAGCATTTT
d_call: NA
j_call: TRBJ1-5
cdr3_length: 15
v_call: TRBV27
clone_size: few

cdr3_aa: CASRIQGTPNYGYTF
cdr3_nt: TGTGCCAGCAGGATACAGGGGACCCCTAACTATGGCTACACCTTC
d_call: TRBD1
j_call: TRBJ1-2
cdr3_length: 15
v_call: TRBV28
clone_size: NA

cdr3_aa: CASSPDTGELFF
cdr3_nt: TGTGCCAGCAGCCCGGACACCGGGGAGCTGTTTTTT
d_call: NA
j_call: TRBJ2-2
cdr3_length: 12
v_call: TRBV7-9
clone_size: NA

cdr3_aa: CASSEVRNNSPLHF
cdr3_nt: TGTGCCAGCAGTGAAGTGCGGAATAATTCACCCCTCCACTTT
d_call: NA
j_call: TRBJ1-6
cdr3_length: 14
v_call: TRBV6-1
clone_size: NA

cdr3_aa: CASRGTGGTYGTDTQYF
cdr3_nt: TGCGCCAGCAGGGGGACAGGGGGGACATACGGCACAGATACGCAGTATTTT
d_call: TRBD1
j_call: TRBJ2-3
cdr3_length: 17
v_call: TRBV5-1
clone_size: NA

cdr3_aa: CASIKRVNYGYTF
cdr3_nt: TGTGCCAGCATTAAGAGGGTTAACTATGGCTACACCTTC
d_call: NA
j_call: TRBJ1-2
cdr3_length: 13
v_call: TRBV6-5
clone_size: NA

cdr3_aa: CASTLLAYPSTDTQYF
cdr3_nt: TGTGCCAGCACTTTGCTAGCGTACCCTAGCACAGATACGCAGTATTTT
d_call: NA
j_call: TRBJ2-3
cdr3_length: 16
v_call: TRBV2
clone_size: NA

cdr3_aa: CASIRSSYAGELFF
cdr3_nt: TGTGCCAGCATAAGGAGTTCCTACGCCGGGGAGCTGTTTTTT
d_call: NA
j_call: TRBJ2-2
cdr3_length: 14
v_call: TRBV6-5
clone_size: NA

cdr3_aa: CASSLPLGQGRGNEQFF
cdr3_nt: TGCGCCAGCAGCCTACCCCTCGGACAGGGGAGAGGGAATGAGCAGTTCTTC
d_call: TRBD1
j_call: TRBJ2-1
cdr3_length: 17
v_call: TRBV5-1
clone_size: NA

cdr3_aa: CASTEGQGRYYGYTF
cdr3_nt: TGTGCCAGCACCGAAGGACAGGGTCGGTACTATGGCTACACCTTC
d_call: TRBD1
j_call: TRBJ1-2
cdr3_length: 15
v_call: TRBV2
clone_size: NA

cdr3_aa: CASSFSQGNRADTQYF
cdr3_nt: TGCGCCAGCAGCTTTTCACAGGGTAATCGGGCAGATACGCAGTATTTT
d_call: NA
j_call: TRBJ2-3
cdr3_length: 16
v_call: TRBV5-1
clone_size: NA

cdr3_aa: CASSTEGRGNSPLHF
cdr3_nt: TGTGCCAGCAGTACAGAGGGCAGGGGGAATTCACCCCTCCACTTT
d_call: TRBD1
j_call: TRBJ1-6
cdr3_length: 15
v_call: TRBV28
clone_size: few

cdr3_aa: CASSQGSTGSLYGYTF
cdr3_nt: TGTGCCAGCAGCCAAGGATCAACCGGGTCCCTCTATGGCTACACCTTC
d_call: NA
j_call: TRBJ1-2
cdr3_length: 16
v_call: TRBV14
clone_size: NA

cdr3_aa: CAISDEYPQAPLHF
cdr3_nt: TGTGCCATCAGTGATGAGTATCCCCAGGCACCCCTCCACTTT
d_call: NA
j_call: TRBJ1-6
cdr3_length: 14
v_call: TRBV10-3
clone_size: NA